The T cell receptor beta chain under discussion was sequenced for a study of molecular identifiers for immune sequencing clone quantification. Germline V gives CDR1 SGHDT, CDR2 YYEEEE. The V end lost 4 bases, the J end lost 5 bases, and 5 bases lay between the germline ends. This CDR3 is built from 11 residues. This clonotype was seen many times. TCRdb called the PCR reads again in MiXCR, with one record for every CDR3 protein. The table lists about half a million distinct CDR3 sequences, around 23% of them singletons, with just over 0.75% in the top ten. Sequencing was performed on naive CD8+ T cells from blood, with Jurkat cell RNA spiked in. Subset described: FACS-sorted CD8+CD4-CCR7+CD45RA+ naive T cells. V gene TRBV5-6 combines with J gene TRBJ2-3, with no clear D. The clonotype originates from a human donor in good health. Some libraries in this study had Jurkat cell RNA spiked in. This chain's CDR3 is CASSRVDTQYF. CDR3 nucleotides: TGTGCCAGCAGCCGAGTAGATACGCAGTATTTT.